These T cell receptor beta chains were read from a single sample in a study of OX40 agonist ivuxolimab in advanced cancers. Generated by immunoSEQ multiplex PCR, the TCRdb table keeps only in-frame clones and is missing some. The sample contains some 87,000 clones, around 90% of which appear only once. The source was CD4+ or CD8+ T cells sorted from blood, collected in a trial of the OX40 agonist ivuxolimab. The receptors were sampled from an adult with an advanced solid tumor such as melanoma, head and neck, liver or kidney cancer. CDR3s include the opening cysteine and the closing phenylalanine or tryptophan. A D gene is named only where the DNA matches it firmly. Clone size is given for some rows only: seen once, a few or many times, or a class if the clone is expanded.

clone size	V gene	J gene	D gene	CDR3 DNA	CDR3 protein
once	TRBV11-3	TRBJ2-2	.	TGTGCCAGCAGCTTAGATGGTTGGAAGGGTGGCACCGGGGAGCTGTTTTTT	CASSLDGWKGGTGELFF
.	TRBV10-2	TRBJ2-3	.	TGCGCCAGCAGCTGGACGGTAGATACGCAGTATTTT	CASSWTVDTQYF
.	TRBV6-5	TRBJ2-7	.	TGTGCCAGCAGTGGGGGAACTTATTCCTACGAGCAGTACTTC	CASSGGTYSYEQYF
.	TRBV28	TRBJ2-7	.	TGTGCCAGCAGTAGACAGGGAGGACCCTACGAGCAGTACTTC	CASSRQGGPYEQYF
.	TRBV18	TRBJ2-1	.	TGTGCCAGCTCACCACCAGGCACCGCGCAGCAGTTCTTC	CASSPPGTAQQFF
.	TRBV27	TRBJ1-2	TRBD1	TGTGCCAGCAGTTTATTGGGGGACAGGGAAGGTGGCTACACCTTC	CASSLLGDREGGYTF
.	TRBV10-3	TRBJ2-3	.	TGTGCCATCTCGCCCGCAGGGCTCGAAGATACGCAGTATTTT	CAISPAGLEDTQYF
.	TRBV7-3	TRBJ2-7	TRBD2	TGTGCCAGCAGCTTCGTCCTGGCGGGAGGGCCCCACGAGCAGTACTTC	CASSFVLAGGPHEQYF
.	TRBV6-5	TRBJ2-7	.	TGTGCCAGCAGTTACTCGACCCCCGCCAGAAGGTCCGAGCAGTACTTC	CASSYSTPARRSEQYF
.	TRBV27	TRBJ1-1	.	TGTGCCAGCAGTTTATCTTGGAGCACTGAAGCTTTCTTT	CASSLSWSTEAFF
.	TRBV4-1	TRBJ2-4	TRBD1	TGCGCCAGCAGCAAAACAGGGGGCAGGAACATTCAGTACTTC	CASSKTGGRNIQYF
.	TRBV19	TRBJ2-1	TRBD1	TGTGCCAGTACCAGCAGGGGGCAGAACTACAATGAGCAGTTCTTC	CASTSRGQNYNEQFF
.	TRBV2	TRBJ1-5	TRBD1	TGTGCCAGCAGTGGTGGGCCAGGGGGTCGTATTGGCAATCAGCCCCAGCATTTT	CASSGGPGGRIGNQPQHF
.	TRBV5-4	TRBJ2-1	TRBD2	TGTGCCAGCAGGACCCTAGCGGAGGTCTACAATGAGCAGTTCTTC	CASRTLAEVYNEQFF
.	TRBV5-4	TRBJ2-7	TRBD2	TGTGCCAGCAGCTTGGGAGGACTAGCGGATCTAGCCTACGAGCAGTACTTC	CASSLGGLADLAYEQYF
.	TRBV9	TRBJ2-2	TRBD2	TGTGCCAGCAGCGTTGGACTAGCCGATACCGGGGAGCTGTTTTTT	CASSVGLADTGELFF
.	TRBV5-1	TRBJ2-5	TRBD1	TGCGCCAGCAGCGCCTGGGACAGGGGTAGGGAGACCCAGTACTTC	CASSAWDRGRETQYF
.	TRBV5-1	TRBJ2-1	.	TGCGCCAGCAGCCCCCTTGGAGGGTTTGAAAATGAGCAGTTCTTC	CASSPLGGFENEQFF
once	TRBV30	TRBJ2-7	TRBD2	TGTGCCTGGAGAGCGGCGGGAGGATACGAGCAGTACTTC	CAWRAAGGYEQYF
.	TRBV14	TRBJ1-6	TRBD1	TGTGCCAGCAGCCGAGAGGGGGCTGGGAGTTCACCCCTCCACTTT	CASSREGAGSSPLHF
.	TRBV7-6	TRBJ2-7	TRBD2	TGTGCCAGCAGCCGGACTAGCGGGAACAACGTAATCTACGAGCAGTACTTC	CASSRTSGNNVIYEQYF
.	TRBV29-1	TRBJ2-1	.	TGCAGCGTTGAAGGCAGGGGGGCCTACAATGAGCAGTTCTTC	CSVEGRGAYNEQFF
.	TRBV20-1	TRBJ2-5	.	TGCAGTGCAGTACAAGAGACCCAGTACTTC	CSAVQETQYF
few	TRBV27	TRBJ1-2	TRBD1	TGTGCCAGCAGTCAGGGGGACGCCTGGGGTGACTATGGCTACACCTTC	CASSQGDAWGDYGYTF
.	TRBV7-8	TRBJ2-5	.	TGTGCTCAAGAAGGAGCACAGGGGACCCAGTACTTC	CAQEGAQGTQYF
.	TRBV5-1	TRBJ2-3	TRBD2	TGCGCCAGCAGCTTGGAGGGGCGGGAGGGCCTGGATACGCAGTATTTT	CASSLEGREGLDTQYF
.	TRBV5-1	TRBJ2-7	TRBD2	TGCGCCAGCAGCTCCAGACTAGCGGGAGGGAGGGACGAGCAGTACTTC	CASSSRLAGGRDEQYF
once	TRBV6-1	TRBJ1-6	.	TGTGCCAGCAGTGAAGGGTATTCACCCCTCCACTTT	CASSEGYSPLHF
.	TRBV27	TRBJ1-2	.	TGTGCCAGCAAACCCCCCAGTACAAACTATGGCTACACCTTC	CASKPPSTNYGYTF
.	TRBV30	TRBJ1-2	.	TGTGCCTGGCGGGACAAGGGTGGCTACACCTTC	CAWRDKGGYTF
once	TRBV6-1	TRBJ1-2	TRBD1	TGTGCCAGCACCCCGACAGGGTTTGCTGGCTACACCTTC	CASTPTGFAGYTF
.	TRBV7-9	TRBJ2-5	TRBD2	TGTGCCAGCAGCAAAAGACTAGCGGGAGTGTTGTATGAGACCCAGTACTTC	CASSKRLAGVLYETQYF
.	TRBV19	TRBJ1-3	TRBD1	TGTGCCAGTAGACCGGACAGGGTGAACACCATATATTTT	CASRPDRVNTIYF
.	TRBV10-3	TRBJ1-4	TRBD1	TGTGCCATCAGCGGGACAGGGGGAAATGAAAAACTGTTTTTT	CAISGTGGNEKLFF
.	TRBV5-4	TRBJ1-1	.	TGTGCCAGCAGCCAAGATCAAGGCAGGGAAACTTTCTTT	CASSQDQGRETFF
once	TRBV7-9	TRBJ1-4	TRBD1	TGTGCCAGCAGTCCATACAGGGGAGTCTATGAAAAACTGTTTTTT	CASSPYRGVYEKLFF
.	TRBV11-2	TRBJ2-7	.	TGTGCCAGCAGCTTAGTGGGGAACGAGCAGTACTTC	CASSLVGNEQYF
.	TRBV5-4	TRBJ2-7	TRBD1	TGTGCCAGCAGCTCCCAGCTACAGGGGGCCTTCGAGCAGTACTTC	CASSSQLQGAFEQYF
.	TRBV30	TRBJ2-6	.	TGTGCCGGGGGGAAGGTAAACTCTGGGGCCAACGTCCTGACTTTC	CAGGKVNSGANVLTF
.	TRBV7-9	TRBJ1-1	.	TGTGCCAGCAGCCCCCCCGGCCAGAACACTGAAGCTTTCTTT	CASSPPGQNTEAFF
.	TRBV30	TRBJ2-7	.	TGTGCCTGGGACGAGCAGTACTTC	CAWDEQYF
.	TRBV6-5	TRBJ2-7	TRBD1	TGTGCCAGCAGTTACTCCAGGGGGAATTCCTACGAGCAGTACTTC	CASSYSRGNSYEQYF
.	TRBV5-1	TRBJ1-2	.	TGCGCCAGCAGCATAGGGGGACAAATCTCATACTATGGCTACACCTTC	CASSIGGQISYYGYTF
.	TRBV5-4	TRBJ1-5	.	TGTGCCAGCAGCTTGGAGCCCACGAAGGGCAATCAGCCCCAGCATTTT	CASSLEPTKGNQPQHF
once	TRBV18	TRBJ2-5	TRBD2	TGTGCCAGCTCACCGAGGCTAGCGGGAGGGGAAGAGACCCAGTACTTC	CASSPRLAGGEETQYF
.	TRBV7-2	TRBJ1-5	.	TGTGCCAGCAGCTTGAGCCCTAGCAATCAGCCCCAGCATTTT	CASSLSPSNQPQHF
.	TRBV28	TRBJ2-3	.	TGTGCCAGCAGTTTATACGTCGCAGGGTTCACAGATACGCAGTATTTT	CASSLYVAGFTDTQYF
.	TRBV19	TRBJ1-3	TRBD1	TGTGCCAGCCGGACCGGGACAGAGACTGGAAACACCATATATTTT	CASRTGTETGNTIYF
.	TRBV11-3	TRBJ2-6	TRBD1	TGTGCCAGCAGCTTGGGACAGGCCTTCTCTGGGGCCAACGTCCTGACTTTC	CASSLGQAFSGANVLTF